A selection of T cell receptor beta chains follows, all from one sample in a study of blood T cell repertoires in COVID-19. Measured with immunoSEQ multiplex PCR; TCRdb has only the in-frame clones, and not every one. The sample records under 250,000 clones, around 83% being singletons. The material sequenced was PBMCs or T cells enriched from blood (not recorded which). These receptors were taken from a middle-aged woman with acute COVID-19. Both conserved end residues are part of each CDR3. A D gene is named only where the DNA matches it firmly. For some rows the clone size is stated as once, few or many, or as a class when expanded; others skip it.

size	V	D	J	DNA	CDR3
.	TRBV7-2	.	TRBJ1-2	TGTGCCAGCAGCTTAGGGATGGTGGCGGACTATGGCTACACCTTC	CASSLGMVADYGYTF
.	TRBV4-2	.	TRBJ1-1	TGTGCCAGCAGCCAAGATTACTTGGAGGTCCCTGAAGCTTTCTTT	CASSQDYLEVPEAFF
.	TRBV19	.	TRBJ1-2	TGTGCCAGTAGTATCCCCATGGACAGCGCAGCTAACTATGGCTACACCTTC	CASSIPMDSAANYGYTF
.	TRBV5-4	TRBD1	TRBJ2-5	TGTGCCAGCAGCAAGGAAGGACAGGGGGTATTGAAGACCCAGTACTTC	CASSKEGQGVLKTQYF
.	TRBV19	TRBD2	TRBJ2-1	TGTGCCAGTAGTATAGTAGCGGGAGGCCACAATGAGCAGTTCTTC	CASSIVAGGHNEQFF
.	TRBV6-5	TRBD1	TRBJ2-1	TGTGCCAGCAGTCTGACAGGGGGGAACAATGAGCAGTTCTTC	CASSLTGGNNEQFF
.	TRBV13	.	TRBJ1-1	TGTGCCAGCAGCGTCTTTGGGGAGGCGGGCACTGAAGCTTTCTTT	CASSVFGEAGTEAFF
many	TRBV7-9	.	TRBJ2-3	TGTGCCAGCAGCTTATCCATTAACAGAGTTTCCGATACGCAGTATTTT	CASSLSINRVSDTQYF
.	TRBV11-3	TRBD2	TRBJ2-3	TGTGCCAGCAGCCCGGGACTAGCGGTTGAGTCTAGCACAGATACGCAGTATTTT	CASSPGLAVESSTDTQYF
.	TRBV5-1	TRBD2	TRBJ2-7	TGCGCCAGCAGCTTGGCCTCTAGCGGAGCGGGCTCCTACGAGCAGTACTTC	CASSLASSGAGSYEQYF
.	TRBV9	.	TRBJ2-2	TGTGCCAGCAGCGCGGGACACGGCAACACCGGGGAGCTGTTTTTT	CASSAGHGNTGELFF
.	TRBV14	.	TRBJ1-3	TGTGCCAGCAGCCAAGATGACAGGTTGAGCTCTGGAAACACCATATATTTT	CASSQDDRLSSGNTIYF
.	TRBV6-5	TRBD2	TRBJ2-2	TGTGCCAGCAGTTACTCGAAAGGGACTAGCGCCGGGGAGCTGTTTTTT	CASSYSKGTSAGELFF
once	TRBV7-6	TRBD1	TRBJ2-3	TGTGCCAGCAGCTCGGGGACAGGGAGGACCACAGATACGCAGTATTTT	CASSSGTGRTTDTQYF
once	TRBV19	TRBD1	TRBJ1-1	TGTGCCAGTAGGGTGACAGGGCAGGGGACTGAAGCTTTCTTT	CASRVTGQGTEAFF
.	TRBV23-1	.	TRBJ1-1	TGCGCCAGCAGTCACTTGCACGAGGTGTCAATGAACACTGAAGCTTTCTTT	CASSHLHEVSMNTEAFF
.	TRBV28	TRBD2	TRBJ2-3	TGTGCCAGCAGTATCCTAGCGGGAGCCGAGGCAGATACGCAGTATTTT	CASSILAGAEADTQYF
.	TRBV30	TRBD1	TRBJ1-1	TGTGCCTGGAGTTACTACGGGACAGGGTTCGGAGGTGCATCCATGAACACTGAAGCTTTCTTT	CAWSYYGTGFGGASMNTEAFF
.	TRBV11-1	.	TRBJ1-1	TGTGCCAGCAGCTCCCAGGGTCTCAGGAACACTGAAGCTTTCTTT	CASSSQGLRNTEAFF
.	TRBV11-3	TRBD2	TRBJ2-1	TGTGCCAGCAGCCCAGGCGTTGCTAGCGGGGGTTACAATGAGCAGTTCTTC	CASSPGVASGGYNEQFF